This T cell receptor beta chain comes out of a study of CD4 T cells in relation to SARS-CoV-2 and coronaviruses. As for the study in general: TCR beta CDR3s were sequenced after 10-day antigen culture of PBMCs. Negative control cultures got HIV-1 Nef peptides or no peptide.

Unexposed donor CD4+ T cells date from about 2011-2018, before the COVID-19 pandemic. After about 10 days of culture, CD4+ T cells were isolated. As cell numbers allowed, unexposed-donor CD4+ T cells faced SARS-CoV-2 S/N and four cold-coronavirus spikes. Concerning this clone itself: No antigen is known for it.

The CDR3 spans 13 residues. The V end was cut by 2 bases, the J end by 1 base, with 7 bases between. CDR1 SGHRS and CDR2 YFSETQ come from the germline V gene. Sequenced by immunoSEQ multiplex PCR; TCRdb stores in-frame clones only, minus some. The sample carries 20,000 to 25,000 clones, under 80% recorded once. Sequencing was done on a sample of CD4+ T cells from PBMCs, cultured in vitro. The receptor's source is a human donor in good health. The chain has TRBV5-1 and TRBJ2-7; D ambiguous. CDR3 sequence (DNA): TGCGCCAGCAGCTTCACAGTTTCCTACGAGCAGTACTTC. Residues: CASSFTVSYEQYF.